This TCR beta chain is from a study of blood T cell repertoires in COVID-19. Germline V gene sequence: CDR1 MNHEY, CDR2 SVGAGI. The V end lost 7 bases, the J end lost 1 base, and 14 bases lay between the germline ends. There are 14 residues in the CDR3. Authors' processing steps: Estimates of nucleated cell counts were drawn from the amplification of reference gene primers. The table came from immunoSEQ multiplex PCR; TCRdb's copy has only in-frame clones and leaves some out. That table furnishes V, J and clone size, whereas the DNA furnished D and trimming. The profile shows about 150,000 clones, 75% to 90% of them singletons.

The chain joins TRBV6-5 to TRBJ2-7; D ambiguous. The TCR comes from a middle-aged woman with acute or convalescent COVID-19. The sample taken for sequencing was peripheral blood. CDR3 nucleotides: TGTGCCAGCAAAACACTAACCCGATCCTACGAGCAGTACTTC. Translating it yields CASKTLTRSYEQYF.